Given below is one TCR beta chain in context. Its target is unknown. After removal of 1 base from V and 8 bases from J, the junction contained 8 bases not matched to a gene. Germline V lookup: CDR1 SGHDT, CDR2 YYEEEE. CDR3 length: 14 amino acids. The data were produced by immunoSEQ multiplex PCR, yet TCRdb's version contains in-frame clones alone and is incomplete. This sample has 2 million to 2.5 million clones, with approximately 95% found just once. This specimen comes from a study of shared clonotypes between healthy human individuals. General observations from the study: In having few donors, the study represented limited genetic and exposure-history diversity.

Memory CD4+ cells were the fraction left after CD45RA+ naive selection. V and J are TRBV5-6 and TRBJ1-2; 7 nucleotides agree with TRBD1. The receptor was derived from a man between 18 and 35 years old in good health. What was sequenced was naive CD4+ T cells sorted from blood. Sample subset: CD45RA+ positively selected. The CDR3 DNA sequence: TGTGCCAGCAGCTTGTTGGACAGGACCGCGGGCTACACCTTC. Translation: CASSLLDRTAGYTF. Combining the CDR3 with reference TRBV5-6 and TRBJ1-2 gives the whole variable domain DAGVTQSPTHLIKTRGQQVTLRCSPKSGHDTVSWYQQALGQGPQFIFQYYEEEERQRGNFPDRFSGHQFPNYSSELNVNALLLGDSALYLCASSLLDRTAGYTFGSGTRLTVV.